This T cell receptor beta chain emerged from a study of T cells in Graves' hyperthyroidism and ophthalmopathy (dated by TCRdb to between 2017 and 2020). Describing the broader study: Peripheral blood samples were taken at the time of initial diagnosis, prior to any treatment. A discovery cohort of about 96 patients, 43 with Graves' ophthalmopathy and approximately 60 with stable Graves' hyperthyroidism, was used to find distinguishing TCR V-J signatures. Whether ophthalmopathy could be predicted prospectively was tested in an independent validation cohort made up of about 18 hyperthyroidism patients plus 17 patients who later progressed to ophthalmopathy. The roughly 90 discovery patients were divided at random into training and test sets in a 7:3 ratio. Thyroid tissue and blood T-cell repertoires from more than 5 Graves' hyperthyroidism patients were also compared in the study. After sampling, hyperthyroidism patients received methimazole starting at 30 mg daily, and ophthalmopathy patients received high-dose intravenous methylprednisolone. The paper describes TCR Vbeta CDR3 sequencing of 130 to 150 peripheral blood samples, made up of roughly 40 ophthalmopathy patients, 70 to 75 hyperthyroidism patients and 17 progressor patients. Overall study results and their limits: Sample size was not statistically predetermined, and blinding of investigators to group allocation was not performed. Most expanded thyroid clonotypes (frequency above 0.001) were also detected in blood, suggesting blood repertoires may reflect thyroid immune responses. A 13 V-J signature model separated ophthalmopathy from stable hyperthyroidism, with approximately 87% sensitivity and approximately 81% specificity in cross-validation and 80%/75% in testing. During validation, the model predicted progression to ophthalmopathy a median of about 5.9 months ahead of onset, with almost 71% sensitivity and 72.22% specificity.

Amplification of TCR beta CDR3 regions was carried out from RNA transcripts. The first round of RT-PCR for the TCR CDR3 was performed with the HTBI primer set and the Qiagen OneStep RT-PCR kit. Libraries were constructed in a second round of multiplex PCR, after which size selection and purification were performed. Libraries were sequenced paired-end with 100 bp reads on an Illumina HiSeq2000. Turning to the authors' computational methods: Raw data were processed with SOAPnuke, discarding reads with adapters, uncalled bases, mean Phred below 15, or no exact constant-primer or identifier match. COPE v1.2.5 was used to merge high-quality paired reads, and clonotypes were defined as unique nucleotide sequences. Clonotypes were aligned to IMGT TRBV, TRBD and TRBJ reference segments using MiTCR v1.1. Only V-J combinations with frequency above 0.0001, covering approximately 99% of repertoires, were analysed. A TCS score was defined as the ratio between F50 (clonal expansion) and ExV (chaos), using BLOSUM62-based TCRdist between CDR3 peptides within each V-J. Welch's t-statistics and random forest reduced some 510 V-J features to 13, which were used in a naive Bayes classifier (R e1071). Using fastp trimming at Q25 and MiXCR clonotype assembly, TCRdb reanalyzed the public sequencing data and kept in-frame beta chains. Duplicate CDR3 protein sequences are folded into a single record with the most common DNA and genes. In this record, the V and J calls reflect TCRdb's handling and not the investigators' own analysis. The sample table contains some 560,000 distinct CDR3 sequences; only one count was recorded for 13% to 15% of them. Of the sample, approximately 14% is held by the ten largest clones.

This clonotype was seen only a few times. What this receptor recognizes is not known. A read error may be the cause here, since a much bigger clone is one base away. Stable Graves' hyperthyroidism was defined as the absence of progression to ophthalmopathy over 18 months of follow-up. The hyperthyroidism patients were between 18 and 65 years old and newly diagnosed, with a disease duration of less than 2 months. Patients with uncontrolled infections, other autoimmune diseases, pregnancy or lactation were excluded. Clinical symptoms, serum thyroxine and TRAb, thyroid ultrasound, and orbital computed tomography formed the basis for the diagnoses. PBMCs were separated from approximately 10 ml of fresh peripheral blood using Ficoll-Paque density gradient centrifugation. Total RNA was extracted with Trizol reagent, and quality was checked on an Agilent 2100 Bioanalyzer. V and J are truncated by 6 bases and 3 bases respectively, leaving an intervening sequence of 8 bases. The CDR3 has 12 amino acids, counting the end cysteine and phenylalanine. Just CDR3 DNA is preserved here, 36 bases in frame from base 1.

The sequence is built from TRBV12-3 or TRBV12-4 and TRBJ1-1; no D gene call is confident. Material for sequencing was blood. This receptor was obtained from a woman aged 40 to 50 with Graves' hyperthyroidism. The sequence in DNA is TGTGCCAGCAGCTCAGCGTACACTGAAGCTTTCTTT. Its coded protein is CASSSAYTEAFF.